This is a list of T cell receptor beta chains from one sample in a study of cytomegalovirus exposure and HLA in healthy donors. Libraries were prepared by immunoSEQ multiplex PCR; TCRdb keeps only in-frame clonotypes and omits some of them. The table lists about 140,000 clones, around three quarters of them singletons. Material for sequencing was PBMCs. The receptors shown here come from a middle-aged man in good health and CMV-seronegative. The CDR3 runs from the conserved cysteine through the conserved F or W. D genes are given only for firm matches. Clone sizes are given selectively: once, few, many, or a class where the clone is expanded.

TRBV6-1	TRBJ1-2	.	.	TGTGCCAGCATAAAGGGAGAGGGTTATGGCTACACCTTC	CASIKGEGYGYTF
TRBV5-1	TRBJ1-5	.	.	TGCGCCAGCAGCTTGGAACCGGGTCACCAGCCCCAGCATTTT	CASSLEPGHQPQHF
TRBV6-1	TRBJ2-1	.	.	TGTGCCAGCAAACCACCCCTAGCTGGCAATGAGCAGTTCTTC	CASKPPLAGNEQFF
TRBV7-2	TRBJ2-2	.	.	TGTGCCAGCAGGCCTAACAGATACACCGGGGAGCTGTTTTTT	CASRPNRYTGELFF
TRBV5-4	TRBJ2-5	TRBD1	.	TGTGCCAGCAGCTTCGGGACAGGGGAAGAGACCCAGTACTTC	CASSFGTGEETQYF
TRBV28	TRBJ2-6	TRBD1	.	TGTGCCAGCAGTAGACAGGGTATCTCTGGGGCCAACGTCCTGACTTTC	CASSRQGISGANVLTF
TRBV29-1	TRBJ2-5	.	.	TGCAGCGTTGAGGCGGTGGGAGAGACCCAGTACTTC	CSVEAVGETQYF
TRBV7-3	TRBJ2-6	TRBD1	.	TGTGCCAGCAGCCGGGACAGCTTCTCTGGGGCCAACGTCCTGACTTTC	CASSRDSFSGANVLTF
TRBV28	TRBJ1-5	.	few	TGTGCCAGCACCCCAGGACAGCCCAATCAGCCCCAGCATTTT	CASTPGQPNQPQHF
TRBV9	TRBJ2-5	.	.	TGTGCCAGCAGCGTAGGTAGCTCCGGAACAGAGACCCAGTACTTC	CASSVGSSGTETQYF
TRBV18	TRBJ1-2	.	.	TGTGCCAGCTCACCACTGTCGACAGCCGGGGGCTACACCTTC	CASSPLSTAGGYTF
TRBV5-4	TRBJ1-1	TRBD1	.	TGTGCCAGCAGCCCGGGACAGGTGAACACTGAAGCTTTCTTT	CASSPGQVNTEAFF
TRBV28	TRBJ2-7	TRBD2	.	TGTGCCAGCAGTTTAATATCCGGGACTAGCTTCGTGTACGAGCAGTACTTC	CASSLISGTSFVYEQYF
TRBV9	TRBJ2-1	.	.	TGTGCCAGCAGCGTAGCCGGGGACTCAAACAATGAGCAGTTCTTC	CASSVAGDSNNEQFF
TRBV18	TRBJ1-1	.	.	TGTGCCAGCTCACCAAACAGGGTAATAGGTGAAGCTTTCTTT	CASSPNRVIGEAFF
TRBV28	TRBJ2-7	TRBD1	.	TGTGCCAGCAGTTTATGGGGGACAGGGGGGAGCGAGCAGTACTTC	CASSLWGTGGSEQYF
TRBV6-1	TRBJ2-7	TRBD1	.	TGTGCCAGCAGTGAAGCGGGGACAGTCCAGTACTTC	CASSEAGTVQYF
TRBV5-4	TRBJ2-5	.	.	TGTAAAGCCGGCAGGAAGAACCAAGAGACCCAGTACTTC	CKAGRKNQETQYF
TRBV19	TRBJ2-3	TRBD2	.	TGTGCCAGTAGTGGCCTAGCGGGGTCGTATACAGATACGCAGTATTTT	CASSGLAGSYTDTQYF
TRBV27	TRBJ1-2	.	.	TGTGCCAGCAGTTTAGGACCCGGGGGTGGCTACACCTTC	CASSLGPGGGYTF
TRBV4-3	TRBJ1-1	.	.	TGCGCCAGCAGCCAGGCGGTTACAGGGAAGAGACTGATGCGGAACACTGAAGCTTTCTTT	CASSQAVTGKRLMRNTEAFF
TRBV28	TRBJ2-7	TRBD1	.	TGTGCCAGCAGTTCCCCGGGGACAGGGGGATCCGAGCAGTACTTC	CASSSPGTGGSEQYF
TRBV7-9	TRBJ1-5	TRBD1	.	TGTGCCAGCAGCTTAGTCCCGGGAGACAGGGCCCCAGGGCCCCAGCATTTT	CASSLVPGDRAPGPQHF
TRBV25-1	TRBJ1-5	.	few	TGTGCCAGCAGTCAGGACAATCAGCCCCAGCATTTT	CASSQDNQPQHF
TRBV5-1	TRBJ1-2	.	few	TGCGCCAGCAGCTTGGCGGGAGATCCTAACTATGGCTACACCTTC	CASSLAGDPNYGYTF
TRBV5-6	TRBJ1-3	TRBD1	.	TGTGCCAGCAGCGACAGGGGGCATGGAAACACCATATATTTT	CASSDRGHGNTIYF
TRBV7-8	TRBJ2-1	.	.	TGTGCCAGCAGCTTAGATGCGACCTACAATGAGCAGTTCTTC	CASSLDATYNEQFF
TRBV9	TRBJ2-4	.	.	TGTGCCAGCAGCGTAGACCCTAGCTCCGCAAACATTCAGTACTTC	CASSVDPSSANIQYF
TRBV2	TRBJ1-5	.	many	TGTGCCACCGACAGAGGCCAGGGGCAGCCCCAGCATTTT	CATDRGQGQPQHF
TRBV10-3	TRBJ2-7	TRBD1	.	TGTGCCACCCTACAGGGGGCCGGCTACGAGCAGTACTTC	CATLQGAGYEQYF
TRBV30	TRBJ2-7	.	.	TGTGCCTGGAGTGTACTGGAAGGGGCCGAGCAGTACTTC	CAWSVLEGAEQYF
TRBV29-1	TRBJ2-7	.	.	TGCAGCGTTACAAAGACAGGCCCCCTCGAGCAGTACTTC	CSVTKTGPLEQYF
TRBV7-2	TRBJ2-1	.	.	TGTGCCAGCAGCCCACTGGGGACATCTAACAATGAGCAGTTCTTC	CASSPLGTSNNEQFF
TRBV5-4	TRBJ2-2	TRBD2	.	TGTGCCAGCAGCTTGGTAGGGACTAGCGGGGCGAACACCGGGGAGCTGTTTTTT	CASSLVGTSGANTGELFF
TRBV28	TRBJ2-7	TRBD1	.	TGTGCCAGCAACTATGGGACCGGGACAGGCGCCCAGCAGTACTTC	CASNYGTGTGAQQYF
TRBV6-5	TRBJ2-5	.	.	TGTGCCAGCAGTTACTCACAGGGTGGAGAGACCCAGTACTTC	CASSYSQGGETQYF
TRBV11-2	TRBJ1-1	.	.	TGTGCCAGCAGCATAACACAGGGATGGGGCACTGAAGCTTTCTTT	CASSITQGWGTEAFF
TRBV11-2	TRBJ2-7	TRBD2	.	TGTGCCAGCAGTCGGACTAGCGGGGGCCCTTCTTACGAGCAGTACTTC	CASSRTSGGPSYEQYF
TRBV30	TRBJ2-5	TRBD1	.	TGTGCCTGGAACCCCCGGACAGGACAAGAGACCCAGTACTTC	CAWNPRTGQETQYF
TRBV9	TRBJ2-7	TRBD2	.	TGTGCCAGCAGCGTAGTTTCTAGCGGCTACGAGCAGTACTTC	CASSVVSSGYEQYF
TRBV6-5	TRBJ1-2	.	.	TGTGCCAGCAGTCCCCCGGGGGGTCGCGGCTACACCTTC	CASSPPGGRGYTF
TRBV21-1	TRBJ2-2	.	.	TGTGCCAGCAGCAAAGACCCCGCGGCGCCCGGGGAGCTGTTTTTT	CASSKDPAAPGELFF
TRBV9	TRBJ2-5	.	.	TGTGCCAGCAGCGTAGATGAGTACCAAGAGACCCAGTACTTC	CASSVDEYQETQYF
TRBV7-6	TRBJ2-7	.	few	TGTGCCAGCAGCCCCGGGTACGAGCAGTACTTC	CASSPGYEQYF
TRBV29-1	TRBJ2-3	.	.	TGCAGCGTAGCGGCGGCCACAGATACGCAGTATTTT	CSVAAATDTQYF
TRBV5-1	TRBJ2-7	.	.	TGCGCCAGCAGCTTGGACCAAGACAGAATCGCCTACGAGCAGTACTTC	CASSLDQDRIAYEQYF
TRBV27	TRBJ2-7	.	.	TGTGCCAGCAGCCCCGCGGGCTACGAGCAGTACTTC	CASSPAGYEQYF
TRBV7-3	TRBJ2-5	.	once	TGTGCCAGCAGCTTAGGGCCGAGGGTGGGAGAGACCCAGTACTTC	CASSLGPRVGETQYF
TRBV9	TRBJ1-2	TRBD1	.	TGTGCCAGCAGCGCCACAGGGGGGGTCTATGGCTACACCTTC	CASSATGGVYGYTF
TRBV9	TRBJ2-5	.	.	TGTGCCAGCAGCACTATAGCGGCAAACCAAGAGACCCAGTACTTC	CASSTIAANQETQYF
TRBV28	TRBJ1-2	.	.	TGTGCCAGCAGTTTATTATCTGCAGGGGCGGTTAACTATGGCTACACCTTC	CASSLLSAGAVNYGYTF
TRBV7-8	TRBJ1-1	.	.	TGTGCCAGCAGCGGGCCCCGTACGTCTAACACTGAAGCTTTCTTT	CASSGPRTSNTEAFF
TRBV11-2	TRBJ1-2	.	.	TGTGCCAGCAGCTTAAGTCAGGGCTCTGGTTTCTGGGGCTACACCTTC	CASSLSQGSGFWGYTF